Listed below are T cell receptor beta chains from one sample, sequenced in a study of identical twins. Using its own MiXCR run on the 5' RACE reads, TCRdb lists one record per CDR3 protein. The data contain a few hundred thousand distinct CDR3 sequences, less than 25% of them seen just once; the ten biggest clones take up around 3%. These data also formed part of another study, on T cells expressing NK-cell markers.

The material sequenced was CD4+ T cells sorted from blood. Every receptor here comes from a woman younger than 30 in good health. The CDR3 runs from the conserved cysteine through the conserved F or W. Fields, in order: V gene, clone size, J gene, D gene, CDR3 DNA, CDR3 protein. A D gene is named only where the DNA matches it firmly. The size field is filled for only some rows; it gives once, few, many or a size class.

>TRBV7-2|few|TRBJ2-7|TRBD2
TGTGCCAGCAGCCTCCAGACTAGCGGGAGGACAGGAGAGCAGTACTTC
CASSLQTSGRTGEQYF
>TRBV7-9|few|TRBJ1-1|NA
TGTGCCAGCAGCTTAGTAGGGGTAGGTGAAGCTTTCTTT
CASSLVGVGEAFF
>TRBV10-3|few|TRBJ2-5|NA
TGTGCCATCAGTGGAACCCGGGGGACCCAGTACTTC
CAISGTRGTQYF
>TRBV5-1|few|TRBJ2-1|TRBD2
TGCGCCAGCAGCTGGGGACTAGCGGGAGGATATTACAATGAGCAGTTCTTC
CASSWGLAGGYYNEQFF
>TRBV4-2|few|TRBJ1-5|NA
TGTGCCAGCAGCCAAGGACACGTATCCAGCAATCAGCCCCAGCATTTT
CASSQGHVSSNQPQHF
>TRBV7-2|few|TRBJ2-6|NA
TGTGCCAGCAGCTTACAGTTGGGGGCCAACGTCCTGACTTTC
CASSLQLGANVLTF
>TRBV18|NA|TRBJ1-4|TRBD1
TGTGCCAGCTCACTATCTCGGACAGGGAAGAATGAAAAACTGTTTTTT
CASSLSRTGKNEKLFF
>TRBV20-1|NA|TRBJ1-5|NA
TGCAGTGCCATAGATAGCGGAAATCAGCCCCAGCATTTT
CSAIDSGNQPQHF
>TRBV5-1|few|TRBJ2-1|TRBD2
TGCGCCAGCAGCGTCGGGACTAGCGACAATGAGCAGTTCTTC
CASSVGTSDNEQFF
>TRBV10-3|few|TRBJ2-7|TRBD1
TGTGCCATCAGTGCAGGGGGAGAGGGCTACGAGCAGTACTTC
CAISAGGEGYEQYF
>TRBV12-3/TRBV12-4|NA|TRBJ2-7|TRBD2
TGTGCCAGCAGACTACTAGCGGGAGCTACCTACGAGCAGTACTTC
CASRLLAGATYEQYF
>TRBV20-1|few|TRBJ2-2|NA
TGCAGTGCTAGAGACCTGTCCGGGGAGCTGTTTTTT
CSARDLSGELFF
>TRBV19|few|TRBJ2-5|NA
TGTGCCAGTAGTATAGGGGCCGCCGGGAGAAAGGAAGAGACCCAGTACTTC
CASSIGAAGRKEETQYF
>TRBV10-3|few|TRBJ2-7|TRBD1
TGTGCCATCAGTGTAGGGACCACCGGGACAGGGGCTAGGGAGCAGTACTTC
CAISVGTTGTGAREQYF
>TRBV11-2|few|TRBJ2-7|NA
TGTGCCAGCAGCTTAGTCCAGGACAGCAACGAGCAGTACTTC
CASSLVQDSNEQYF
>TRBV7-2|few|TRBJ2-7|NA
TGTGCCAGCAGCAAACAGGGAAACGAGCAGTACTTC
CASSKQGNEQYF
>TRBV18|NA|TRBJ1-5|NA
TGTGCCAGCTCACCGTCCCTATCAGGGGATTATAGCAATCAGCCCCAGCATTTT
CASSPSLSGDYSNQPQHF
>TRBV7-9|few|TRBJ1-5|NA
TGTGCCAGCAGCTCCCAAGGGGCCAATCAGCCCCAGCATTTT
CASSSQGANQPQHF
>TRBV29-1|few|TRBJ1-1|NA
TGCAGCGTTAACCCGGAGGGGACCACTGAAGCTTTCTTT
CSVNPEGTTEAFF
>TRBV20-1|once|TRBJ2-3|TRBD2
TGCAGTGCTAGAGATCTTCTAGCGGGAGTAAATACGCAGTATTTT
CSARDLLAGVNTQYF
>TRBV5-1|NA|TRBJ1-2|TRBD1
TGCGCCAGCAGCACCGACAGGGCCTATGGCTACACCTTC
CASSTDRAYGYTF
>TRBV20-1|few|TRBJ2-7|NA
TGCAGTGCTATGGCGTACGAGCAGTACTTC
CSAMAYEQYF
>TRBV5-1|few|TRBJ2-1|NA
TGCGCCAGCGGGATGGAATCCTCCTACAATGAGCAGTTCTTC
CASGMESSYNEQFF
>TRBV20-1|NA|TRBJ1-5|TRBD1
TGCAGTGCTAGCCGACAGGGGTACAATCAGCCCCAGCATTTT
CSASRQGYNQPQHF
>TRBV20-1|NA|TRBJ2-7|NA
TGCAGTGCTAGAGAGGGTCTAGGATACGAGCAGAACTTC
CSAREGLGYEQNF
>TRBV4-1|NA|TRBJ1-2|NA
TGCGCCAGCAGCCAAGGGGGGAGGATGGACAGCCGGGCCTTC
CASSQGGRMDSRAF
>TRBV4-2|few|TRBJ1-1|NA
TGTGCCAGCAGCCAAGGCCGGAGGATTGAAGCTTTCTTT
CASSQGRRIEAFF
>TRBV20-1|NA|TRBJ2-1|TRBD2
TGCAGTGCTTGGACTAGCGGGATAGCTGAGCAGTTCTTC
CSAWTSGIAEQFF
>TRBV29-1|NA|TRBJ2-1|NA
TGCAGCGTTCGGCTTCCATCCTACAATGAGCAGTTCTTC
CSVRLPSYNEQFF